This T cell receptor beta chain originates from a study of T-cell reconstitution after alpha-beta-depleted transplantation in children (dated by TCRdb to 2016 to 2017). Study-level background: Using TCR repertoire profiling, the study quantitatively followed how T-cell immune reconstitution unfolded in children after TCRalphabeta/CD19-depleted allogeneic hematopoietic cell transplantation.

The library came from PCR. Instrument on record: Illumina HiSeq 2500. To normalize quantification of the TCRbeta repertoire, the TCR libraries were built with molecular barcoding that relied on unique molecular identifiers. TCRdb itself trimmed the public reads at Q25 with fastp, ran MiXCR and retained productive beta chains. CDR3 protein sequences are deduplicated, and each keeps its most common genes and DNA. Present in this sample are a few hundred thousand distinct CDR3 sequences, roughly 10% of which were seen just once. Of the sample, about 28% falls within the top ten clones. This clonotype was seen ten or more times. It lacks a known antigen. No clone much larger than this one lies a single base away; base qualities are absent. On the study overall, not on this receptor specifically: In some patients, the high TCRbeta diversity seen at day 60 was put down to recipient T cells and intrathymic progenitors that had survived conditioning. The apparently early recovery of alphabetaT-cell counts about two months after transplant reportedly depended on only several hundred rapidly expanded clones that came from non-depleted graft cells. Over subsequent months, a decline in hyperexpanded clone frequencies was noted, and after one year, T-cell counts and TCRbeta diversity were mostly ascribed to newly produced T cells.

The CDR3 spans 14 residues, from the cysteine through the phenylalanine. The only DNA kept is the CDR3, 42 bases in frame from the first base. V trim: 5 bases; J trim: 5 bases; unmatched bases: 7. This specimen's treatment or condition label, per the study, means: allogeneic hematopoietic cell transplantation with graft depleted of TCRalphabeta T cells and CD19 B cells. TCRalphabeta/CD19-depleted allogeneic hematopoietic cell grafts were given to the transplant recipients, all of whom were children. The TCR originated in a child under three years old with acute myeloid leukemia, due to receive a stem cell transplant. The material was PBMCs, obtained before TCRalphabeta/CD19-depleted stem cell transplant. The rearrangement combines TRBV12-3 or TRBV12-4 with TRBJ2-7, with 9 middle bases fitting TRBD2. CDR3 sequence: CASSAVVAGDEQYF. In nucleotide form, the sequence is TGTGCCAGCAGTGCCGTAGTAGCGGGAGACGAGCAGTACTTC.